This TCR beta chain is drawn from a study of cytomegalovirus exposure and HLA in healthy donors. The study drew the donors from its approximately 120-subject validation cohort, separate from the approximately 700-subject first cohort. This CDR3 spans 14 amino acids. Germline V gene sequence: CDR1 MNHNS, CDR2 SASEGT. J gave up 1 base and V 7 bases, and 5 bases lay outside the gene matches. Points from the study as a whole: First-cohort TCR clusters tended to co-occur in the roughly 120 validation repertoires, a later analysis found. In vitro work confirmed that a few CMV-associated chains recognize CMV antigens. The majority of TCR sequences were rare, yet some public TCRs appeared in many donors.

About this clone: Antigen: not known.

This table comes from immunoSEQ multiplex PCR, and its TCRdb copy is limited to in-frame clones, with some not included. Here the sample spans more than 110,000 clones, 85% to 90% being singletons. Sequenced material: PBMCs. The TCR originated in a young man in good health and CMV-seronegative. V is TRBV6-1 and J is TRBJ2-5, with 8 nucleotides matching TRBD1. CDR3 sequence reads: CASNGGQGQETQYF. The CDR3 DNA reads as TGTGCCAGCAACGGAGGACAGGGCCAAGAGACCCAGTACTTC.